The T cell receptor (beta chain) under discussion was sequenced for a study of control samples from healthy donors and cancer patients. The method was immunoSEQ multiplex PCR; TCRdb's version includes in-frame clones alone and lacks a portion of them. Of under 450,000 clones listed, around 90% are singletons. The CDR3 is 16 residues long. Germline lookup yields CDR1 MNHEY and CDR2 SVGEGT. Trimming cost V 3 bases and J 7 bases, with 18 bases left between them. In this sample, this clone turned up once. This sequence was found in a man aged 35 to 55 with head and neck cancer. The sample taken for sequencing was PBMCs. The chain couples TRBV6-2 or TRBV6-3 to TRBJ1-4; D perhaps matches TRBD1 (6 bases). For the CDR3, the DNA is TGTGCCAGCAGTTATCCCACGACAGGCGCCCGTGAAAAACTGTTTTTT. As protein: CASSYPTTGAREKLFF.